This TCR beta chain was documented in a study of T cells after yellow fever vaccination. MiXCR, applied by TCRdb to the 5' RACE reads, yields one record per CDR3 protein. The sample holds under 300,000 distinct CDR3 sequences, 6.9% seen once. This CDR3 is 15 amino acids long. CDR1 is SEHNR, CDR2 FQNEAQ, per germline (reference sequence). J lost 0 bases, V lost 6 bases, and 5 bases had no gene match. The sequence was collected from a man between 25 and 39 years old who received the YFV17D yellow fever vaccine. Source: CD4+ T cells sorted from PBMCs, taken 15 days after the yellow fever booster vaccination. V is TRBV7-9 and J is TRBJ2-5, with 9 nucleotides matching TRBD1. This chain's CDR3 is CASSQGQGHQETQYF. The CDR3 coding sequence is TGTGCCAGCAGTCAGGGACAGGGCCACCAAGAGACCCAGTACTTC.